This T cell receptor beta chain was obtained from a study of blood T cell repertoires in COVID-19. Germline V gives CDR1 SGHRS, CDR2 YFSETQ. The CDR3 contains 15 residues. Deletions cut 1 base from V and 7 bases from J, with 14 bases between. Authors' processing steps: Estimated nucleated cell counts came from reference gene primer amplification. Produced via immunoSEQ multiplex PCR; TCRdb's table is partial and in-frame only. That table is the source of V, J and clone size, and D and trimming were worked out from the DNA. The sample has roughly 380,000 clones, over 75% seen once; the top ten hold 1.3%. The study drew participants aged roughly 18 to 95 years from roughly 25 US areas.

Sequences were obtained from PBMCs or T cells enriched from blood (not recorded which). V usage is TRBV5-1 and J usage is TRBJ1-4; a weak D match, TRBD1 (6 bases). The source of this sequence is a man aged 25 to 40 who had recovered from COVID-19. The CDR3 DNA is TGCGCCAGCAGCTTGCAAGGGGGAGAATCTGAAAAACTGTTTTTT. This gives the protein CASSLQGGESEKLFF.